One T cell receptor beta chain is described in this entry. What it binds is unknown. These data belong to a study of T cells expressing NK-cell markers. Reprocessing the 5' RACE reads, TCRdb reports a single entry for every CDR3 protein and omits DNA. Here the sample table reports around 550,000 distinct CDR3 sequences. The CDR3 runs 16 residues. Whole-study results and caveats: Clarity on HCMV specificity was lacking for the expanded NKG2C+ T cell clones. Of CD8+ T cells, roughly 1.0-7.5% belonged to dominant NKG2C+ clonotypes in five to seven donors. In a handful of donors, these clonotypes also led the CD3+CD56-NKG2C+ fraction.

This TCR came from a man between 18 and 29 years old in good health. The chain uses TRBV12-3 or TRBV12-4 and TRBJ2-6; TCRdb indicates TRBD1, and absent DNA this call remains unverified. The sample taken for sequencing was blood T cells: a sorted CD56 or NKG2C T cell subset, CD4+ or CD8+ T cells, or bulk PBMC T cells (not recorded which). The CDR3 loop is CASSMRTGFGANVLTF.